This is a list of T cell receptor beta chains from one sample in a study of blood T cell repertoires in COVID-19. This table comes from immunoSEQ multiplex PCR, and its TCRdb copy is limited to in-frame clones, with some not included. The sample includes 45,000 to 55,000 clones, roughly nine tenths of them seen just once. The sequencing input was peripheral blood. The receptors stem from a woman aged 40-49 years with active COVID-19. Both conserved end residues are part of each CDR3. The D gene is left open where the match is weak. Clone size, where shown, is once, few, many, or a class for clones that have expanded.

v_gene	d_gene	j_gene	abundance	CDR3aa	CDR3nt
TRBV6-5	TRBD1	TRBJ1-2	.	CASRQGSFYGYTF	TGTGCCAGCCGACAGGGATCCTTTTATGGCTACACCTTC
TRBV7-8	.	TRBJ2-1	once	CASSLVWQPWSEQFF	TGTGCCAGCAGCTTAGTGTGGCAGCCCTGGAGTGAGCAGTTCTTC
TRBV4-1	TRBD1	TRBJ1-4	.	CASSPLGGTGEEKLFF	TGCGCCAGCAGCCCGCTGGGAGGGACAGGGGAAGAAAAACTGTTTTTT
TRBV4-3	TRBD2	TRBJ2-1	.	CASSQASAASGGSYNEQFF	TGCGCCAGCAGCCAAGCCTCTGCGGCTAGCGGAGGCTCCTACAATGAGCAGTTCTTC
TRBV16	TRBD2	TRBJ2-1	.	CASSQLAGSYNEQFF	TGTGCCAGCAGCCAACTAGCGGGTTCCTACAATGAGCAGTTCTTC
TRBV19	TRBD1	TRBJ1-5	.	CASSPIPGQGAHQPQHF	TGTGCCAGTAGCCCAATTCCGGGACAGGGGGCGCATCAGCCCCAGCATTTT
TRBV21-1	.	TRBJ2-1	.	CASSNWESGSYNEQFF	TGTGCCAGCAGCAATTGGGAGTCTGGCTCCTACAATGAGCAGTTCTTC
TRBV20-1	.	TRBJ1-2	.	CSASLGAGDGYTF	TGCAGTGCTAGTTTGGGGGCGGGGGATGGCTACACCTTC
TRBV6-2/TRBV6-3	TRBD1	TRBJ1-2	.	CASSRDRDYGYTF	TGTGCCAGCAGTAGAGACAGGGACTATGGCTACACCTTC
TRBV7-3	TRBD1	TRBJ2-7	.	CASSSGTGNYEQYF	TGTGCCAGCAGCTCCGGGACAGGAAACTACGAGCAGTACTTC
TRBV7-8	.	TRBJ2-7	.	CASSLARVLSYEQYF	TGTGCCAGCAGCTTAGCCAGGGTTCTATCCTACGAGCAGTACTTC
TRBV11-3	.	TRBJ2-5	.	CASRASQTETQYF	TGTGCCAGCAGGGCAAGTCAGACTGAGACCCAGTACTTC
TRBV4-2	TRBD2	TRBJ2-1	.	CASSQDRKRGISNEQFF	TGTGCCAGCAGCCAAGATAGGAAGCGGGGGATCTCCAATGAGCAGTTCTTC
TRBV10-3	.	TRBJ1-1	once	CAISEYGQMNTEAFF	TGTGCCATCAGTGAGTACGGACAGATGAACACTGAAGCTTTCTTT
TRBV7-3	TRBD1	TRBJ1-2	.	CASSAGQGYGYTF	TGTGCCAGCAGCGCGGGACAGGGGTATGGCTACACCTTC
TRBV9	TRBD2	TRBJ2-7	.	CASSRTSGGLPYEQYF	TGTGCCAGCAGCCGGACTAGCGGGGGGCTTCCCTACGAGCAGTACTTC
TRBV6-5	.	TRBJ1-2	.	CASRTGVNYGYTF	TGTGCCAGCAGAACAGGAGTTAACTATGGCTACACCTTC
TRBV3-1/TRBV3-2	.	TRBJ1-1	.	CASSLGGINTEAFF	TGTGCCAGCAGCCTTGGGGGCATTAACACTGAAGCTTTCTTT
TRBV7-2	.	TRBJ2-3	.	CASSLGLGTDTQYF	TGTGCCAGCAGCTTAGGACTAGGCACAGATACGCAGTATTTT
TRBV2	TRBD2	TRBJ2-1	.	CASSEPLAGGQFF	TGTGCCAGCAGTGAACCGCTAGCGGGGGGTCAGTTCTTC
TRBV6-6	TRBD1	TRBJ1-1	.	CASREGQGAITEAFF	TGTGCCAGCAGAGAGGGACAGGGGGCAATCACTGAAGCTTTCTTT
TRBV27	.	TRBJ1-3	.	CASSSRFSGNTIYF	TGTGCCAGCAGTTCGAGGTTCTCTGGAAACACCATATATTTT
TRBV6-6	.	TRBJ2-2	.	CASSSVESTGELFF	TGTGCCAGCAGTTCTGTGGAGAGCACCGGGGAGCTGTTTTTT
TRBV6-6	TRBD1	TRBJ1-4	.	CASRSTGAGSEKLFF	TGTGCCAGCAGAAGCACAGGGGCGGGAAGTGAAAAACTGTTTTTT
TRBV7-2	TRBD1	TRBJ1-5	.	CASSPGQGWNQPQHF	TGTGCCAGCAGCCCGGGACAGGGGTGGAATCAGCCCCAGCATTTT
TRBV11-3	TRBD1	TRBJ2-7	.	CASSPDTPGQPYEQYF	TGTGCCAGCAGCCCCGACACTCCGGGACAGCCCTACGAGCAGTACTTC
TRBV2	.	TRBJ2-7	once	CASRGEAEQYF	TGTGCCAGCAGAGGAGAAGCCGAGCAGTACTTC
TRBV9	TRBD1	TRBJ1-2	.	CASNRDSGGYTF	TGTGCCAGCAACCGGGACAGCGGTGGCTACACCTTC
TRBV23-1	.	TRBJ2-7	.	CASSNDSRFSEQYF	TGCGCCAGCAGCAATGACAGCCGGTTTTCCGAGCAGTACTTC
TRBV15	.	TRBJ2-1	.	CATSREGRDAHPREQFF	TGTGCCACCAGCAGAGAAGGTCGGGATGCACATCCTAGGGAGCAGTTCTTC
TRBV11-2	.	TRBJ2-7	.	CASSPKWGERHEQYF	TGTGCCAGCAGCCCCAAGTGGGGCGAGCGTCACGAGCAGTACTTC
TRBV10-3	.	TRBJ1-2	once	CAISLGLSGGYTF	TGTGCCATCAGTCTGGGGCTATCCGGGGGCTACACCTTC
TRBV4-1	.	TRBJ2-2	.	CASSSNVGQDTGELFF	TGCGCCAGCAGCTCAAATGTGGGCCAGGACACCGGGGAGCTGTTTTTT
TRBV19	.	TRBJ2-3	.	CASSISISGRTDTQYF	TGTGCCAGTAGTATAAGTATCTCAGGGAGGACAGATACGCAGTATTTT
TRBV6-5	.	TRBJ1-1	.	CASNPGGGNTEAFF	TGTGCCAGCAATCCAGGCGGAGGGAACACTGAAGCTTTCTTT
TRBV11-2	TRBD2	TRBJ2-7	.	CASSTRLAREGEQYF	TGTGCCAGCAGCACAAGACTAGCAAGGGAAGGGGAGCAGTACTTC
TRBV7-2	TRBD2	TRBJ2-1	.	CASSLAPGGYNEQFF	TGTGCCAGCAGCTTAGCCCCGGGGGGATACAATGAGCAGTTCTTC
TRBV25-1	.	TRBJ2-4	.	CASSEVGAKNIQYF	TGTGCCAGCAGTGAGGTCGGTGCTAAAAACATTCAGTACTTC
TRBV6-5	.	TRBJ1-5	.	CAGGDPKAGQPQHF	TGTGCCGGAGGGGACCCTAAGGCGGGTCAGCCCCAGCATTTT
TRBV19	.	TRBJ2-2	medium-sized	CASSAGSTGELFF	TGTGCCAGTAGTGCTGGTAGTACCGGGGAGCTGTTTTTT
TRBV7-5	.	TRBJ2-1	.	CARSLISGTGGWNEQFF	TGTGCCAGAAGCCTAATATCCGGGACAGGGGGCTGGAATGAGCAGTTCTTC
TRBV4-1	.	TRBJ1-4	once	CASSQDAVGRSTNEKLFF	TGCGCCAGCAGCCAAGATGCCGTCGGCAGGTCAACTAATGAAAAACTGTTTTTT
TRBV6-5	TRBD1	TRBJ1-1	.	CASRWDSMNTEAFF	TGTGCCAGCAGATGGGACAGCATGAACACTGAAGCTTTCTTT
TRBV7-6	.	TRBJ2-7	.	CASSLAGGEQYF	TGTGCCAGCAGCTTAGCCGGAGGCGAGCAGTACTTC
TRBV5-6	.	TRBJ2-5	.	CASSLSGARETQYF	TGTGCCAGCAGCTTATCAGGGGCTCGGGAGACCCAGTACTTC
TRBV6-2/TRBV6-3	.	TRBJ1-6	.	CASSYSSGAYNSPLHF	TGTGCCAGCAGTTACTCTTCAGGGGCCTATAATTCACCCCTCCACTTT
TRBV2	TRBD1	TRBJ2-1	.	CASADRGVNEQFF	TGTGCCAGCGCTGACAGGGGGGTAAATGAGCAGTTCTTC
TRBV6-2/TRBV6-3	.	TRBJ2-7	.	CASSYQQFYEQYF	TGTGCCAGCAGTTACCAACAGTTCTACGAGCAGTACTTC